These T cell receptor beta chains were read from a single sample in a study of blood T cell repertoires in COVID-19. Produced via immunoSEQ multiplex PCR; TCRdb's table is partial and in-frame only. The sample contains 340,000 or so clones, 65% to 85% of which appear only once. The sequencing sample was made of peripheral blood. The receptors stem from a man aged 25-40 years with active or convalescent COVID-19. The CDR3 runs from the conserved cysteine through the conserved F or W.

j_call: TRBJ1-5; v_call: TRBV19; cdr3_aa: CASMRQLANQPQHF
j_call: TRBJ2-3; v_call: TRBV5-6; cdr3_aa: CASSLLQGWDTQYF
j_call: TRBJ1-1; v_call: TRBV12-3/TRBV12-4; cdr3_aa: CASSFGAGTEAFF
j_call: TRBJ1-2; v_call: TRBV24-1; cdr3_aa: CATSDAGFYGYTF
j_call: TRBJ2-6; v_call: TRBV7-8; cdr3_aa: CASSFRTGAISGANVLTF
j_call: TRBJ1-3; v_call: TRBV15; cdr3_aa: CATSRDSPLSGNTIYF
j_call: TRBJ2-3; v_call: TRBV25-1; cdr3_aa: CASSTLIWGEEHTDTQYF
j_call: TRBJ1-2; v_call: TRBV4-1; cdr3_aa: CASSPYSDRLEGYTF
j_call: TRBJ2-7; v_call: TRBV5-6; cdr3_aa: CASSSLWSWPYEQYF
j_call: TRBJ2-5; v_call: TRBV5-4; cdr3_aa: CASSFGGTSQETQYF
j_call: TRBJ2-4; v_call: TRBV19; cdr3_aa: CASSPRQGQNIQYF
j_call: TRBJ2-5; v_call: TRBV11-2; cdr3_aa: CASSLEVQGGQETQYF
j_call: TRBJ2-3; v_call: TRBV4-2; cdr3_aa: CASSQDWPSTDTQYF
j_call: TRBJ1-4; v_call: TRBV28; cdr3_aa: CASMTSLNEKLFF
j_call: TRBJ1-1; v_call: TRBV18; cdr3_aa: CASSPQRLNTEAFF
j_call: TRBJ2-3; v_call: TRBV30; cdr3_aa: CAWMEPGGGKGSGVGTDTQYF
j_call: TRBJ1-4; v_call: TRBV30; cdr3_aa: CAWGGAGFEKLFF
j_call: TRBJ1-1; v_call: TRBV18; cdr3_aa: CASSPPTGNTEAFF
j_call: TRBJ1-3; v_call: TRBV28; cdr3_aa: CASSLSRRFSSGNTIYF
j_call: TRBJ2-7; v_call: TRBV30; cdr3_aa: CAWSVGTPISQYF
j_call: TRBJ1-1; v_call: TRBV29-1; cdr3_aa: CSVGTPSGTPNTEAFF
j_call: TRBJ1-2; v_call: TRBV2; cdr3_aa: CASSEPGLPAGYTF
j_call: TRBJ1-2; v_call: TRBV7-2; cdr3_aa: CASGNNLGTLYGYTF
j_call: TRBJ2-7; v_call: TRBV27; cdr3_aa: CASSLTSGYEQYF
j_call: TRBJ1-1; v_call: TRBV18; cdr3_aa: CASSLGDRGTDTEAFF
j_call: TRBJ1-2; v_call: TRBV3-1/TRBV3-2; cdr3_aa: CASFGAGGHYGYTF